This TCR beta chain was found in a study of T and B cells in COVID-19 patients. TRB was amplified from about 240-490 ng of blood genomic DNA. Multiplex PCR with BIOMED2 TRB-A/B primer pools amplified TRB rearrangements. TCRdb reprocessed the multiplex PCR reads via MiXCR and lists one record per CDR3 protein. Here the sample spans 3,800 or so distinct CDR3 sequences, less than 25% being singletons. This clonotype is classed as medium-sized. The V segment lost 0 bases and the J segment 9 bases; nucleotides outside the gene matches: 4. The CDR3 covers 15 residues. CDR1 and CDR2 from the germline V gene are LGHNA and YSLEER.

This sequence was found in a human donor with active COVID-19. The chain has TRBV4-3 and TRBJ2-1; 11 positions match TRBD2. Sequencing used blood. CDR3 protein: CASSQETSGTGEQFF. As DNA, the CDR3 is TGCGCCAGCAGCCAAGAGACTAGCGGGACGGGTGAGCAGTTCTTC.